Presented here are 9 T cell receptor beta chains from one specimen sequenced in a study of beta chain features in type 1 diabetes. Study-wide results and limits: Type 1 diabetes patients showed a moderate but significant shortening of TCRB CDR3s in all four CD4+ subsets.

Their target antigens are unknown. The authors reverse transcribed all of the isolated RNA, so sequencing captured expressed TCRB transcripts. Sequencing was performed with immunoSEQ multiplex PCR; in TCRdb, only in-frame clones are kept and a portion is missing. The sample lists 300,000 to 400,000 clones; approximately 10% were seen once. The sequencing sample was made of central memory CD4+ T cells from blood. The receptors derive from a man aged 25 to 40 with type 1 diabetes.

This clone occurred a few times. The rearrangement uses TRBV2 and TRBJ2-3; 8 bases are shared with TRBD2. The V gene's germline CDR1 is SNHLY and CDR2 FYNNEI. CDR3 length equals 16 residues. The ends lost 6 bases at V and 5 bases at J; junction bases unmatched: 13. CDR3 amino acids: CASRAPIAGMGDTQYF. In DNA, the CDR3 is TGTGCCAGCAGGGCCCCGATAGCGGGGATGGGAGATACGCAGTATTTT.

This clone was found many times. V usage is TRBV5-4 and J usage is TRBJ2-5; D possibly matches TRBD1 or TRBD2 (6 bases each). This CDR3 spans 15 amino acids. CDR1 and CDR2 (germline): SGHNT, YYREEE (reference sequence). V was pared by 0 bases and J by 4 bases, with 13 bases between. CDR3 protein: CASSLEQGGVETQYF. The DNA of the CDR3 is TGTGCCAGCAGCTTGGAACAGGGAGGAGTAGAGACCCAGTACTTC.

This clone has just a few counts. The J gene is TRBJ1-2, the V gene TRBV5-6; D ambiguous. The CDR3 contains 13 residues. Germline-derived CDR1 and CDR2 are SGHDT and YYEEEE. V shed 0 bases and J shed 5 bases, with 8 bases lying between them. The CDR3 nucleotides are TGTGCCAGCAGCTTGGTTCGGCCGTATGGCTACACCTTC. Translation gives CASSLVRPYGYTF.

This clone turned up a few times. This chain links TRBV6-1 with TRBJ2-2, with 9 bases identical to TRBD1. CDR1 and CDR2 from the germline V gene are MNHNS and SASEGT. The CDR3 has 15 residues. J gave up 4 bases and V 3 bases, and 3 bases lay outside the gene matches. The CDR3 loop is CASSETGGTTGELFF. The CDR3 DNA follows: TGTGCCAGCAGTGAGACAGGGGGAACCACCGGGGAGCTGTTTTTT.

This clone was found a few times. The CDR3 DNA reads TGCAGCGTTGAAGACCCCGCTTTCAATGAGCAGTTCTTC. It yields the protein CSVEDPAFNEQFF. The gene calls are TRBV29-1 and TRBJ2-1; D is unresolved. The V gene's germline CDR1 is SQVTM and CDR2 ANQGSEA. This CDR3 region has 13 residues. V lost 0 bases and J lost 6, with 9 bases in between.

This clone has only a few counts. The chain employs TRBV5-1 and TRBJ2-2; 9 bases line up with TRBD1. Germline-derived CDR1 and CDR2 are SGHRS and YFSETQ. V shed 0 bases, J shed 4 bases, and the junction held 4 bases outside the gene matches. The length of the CDR3 is 16 residues. The CDR3 is CASSLDLTGGTGELFF. In DNA, the CDR3 is TGCGCCAGCAGCTTGGATCTGACAGGGGGCACCGGGGAGCTGTTTTTT.

In its sample, this clone was seen many times. V and J are TRBV23-1 and TRBJ2-7, with 7 positions matching TRBD1. TRBV23-1 is an open reading frame, and its role is uncertain. This CDR3 has 16 amino acids. V trimming: 6 bases; J trimming: 2 bases; junction bases outside the gene matches: 13. Written as DNA, the CDR3 is TGCGCCAGCAGCCCTAAGCTCCCGACAGGGCCCTACGAGCAGTACTTC. The encoded protein is CASSPKLPTGPYEQYF.

This clone occurred a few times. The V call is TRBV2, the J call TRBJ1-5, with D possibly matching TRBD1 (6 bases). The V and J ends lost 2 bases and 7 bases respectively, with 15 bases between them. This CDR3 is 15 amino acids long. The V gene's germline CDR1 is SNHLY and CDR2 FYNNEI. The CDR3 DNA sequence: TGTGCCAGCAGTGAAAGTAAGGGGGTAGGACAGCCCCAGCATTTT. It is translated as CASSESKGVGQPQHF.

This clone was seen only a few times. This sample includes further DNA sequences coding for the same CDR3. The chain uses TRBV28 and TRBJ2-7, with D unclear. Germline assignment: CDR1 MDHEN and CDR2 SYDVKM. Deletions cut 4 bases from V and 0 bases from J, with 4 bases between. The CDR3 is 12 residues long. The CDR3 reads CASSSSSYEQYF. In nucleotides, the CDR3 is TGTGCCAGCAGTTCCAGCTCCTACGAGCAGTACTTC.